The clone carrying this T cell receptor beta chain appeared a few times. Its target is unknown. Building the TCR beta libraries relied on iRepertoire HTBI primers, and CDR3 regions underwent Arm-PCR. One entry per CDR3 protein results from TCRdb running MiXCR on the multiplex PCR reads. The sample lists about 220,000 distinct CDR3 sequences, around 17% occurring once. This CDR3 is 11 amino acids long. Germline values: CDR1 SGHNT, CDR2 YYREEE (reference sequence). Trimming took 2 bases from V and 3 from J, leaving 3 bases between them. As to time point: newly diagnosed GD, antithyroid drugs for less than 3 months. After RNA was extracted from PBMCs, the TCR library was made from it. This sample was taken from a study of regulatory T cells in long-lasting Graves disease. Study-level background: For under 3 months, newly diagnosed Graves' patients had been taking antithyroid drugs. Study-wide findings and caveats: TCR diversity was lower in persistent Graves' patients than in newly diagnosed ones. Peripheral blood alone, not thyroid tissue, underwent study. Relative to new patients (966), persistent patients exhibited greater sharing of public clonotypes (2,741).

The V gene is TRBV5-4, the J gene TRBJ2-7, with D unclear. This sequence originates from a female donor with Graves disease. Specimen: peripheral blood mononuclear cells (PBMCs), collected at new diagnosis, from a patient treated with antithyroid drugs. Here the CDR3 DNA reads TGTGCCAGCAGCTTTATCTACGAGCAGTACTTC. Translating it yields CASSFIYEQYF.